The entry that follows covers one T cell receptor (beta chain) sequence. What it binds is unknown. This record belongs to a study of T cell clonotyping in hematopoietic cell transplantation. Whole-study findings and limits: CD4 and CD8 repertoire contributions could not be separated without sorting. Graft donor and pretransplant recipient Inverse Simpson Index values predicted broader posttransplant TCR diversity. After transplant, recipient diversity fell while pathologically expanded clonotypes grew through day 180.

The table came from immunoSEQ multiplex PCR; TCRdb's copy has only in-frame clones and leaves some out. The sample consists of about 16,000 clones, around 55% of them appearing once. The CDR3 has 16 residues. With V trimmed by 0 bases and J by 3 bases, 5 bases remained unmatched. Germline V lookup: CDR1 SGDLS, CDR2 YYNGEE. This TCR was recovered from a male patient aged 45-60 years who had an allogeneic stem cell transplant from an unrelated donor, so T cells may come from the graft donor. Some clones in this sample may be carry-over from other donors' samples. This sample comprised PBMCs, obtained 30 days after allogeneic stem cell transplant. V is TRBV9 and J is TRBJ2-7; TRBD1 aligns across 11 bases. In nucleotides, the CDR3 is TGTGCCAGCAGCGTAGGGCCCGGGACAGGGGGCTACGAGCAGTACTTC. It translates to CASSVGPGTGGYEQYF.